This T cell receptor beta chain is drawn from a study of blood T cells in healthy people across ages. This clonotype was seen many times. For the second PCR, which ran for roughly 7 to 11 cycles, a sample-barcoded 5' primer and a J-beta primer mix were used. One entry per CDR3 protein results from TCRdb running MiXCR on the 5' RACE reads. Of around 1,000,000 distinct CDR3 sequences in the sample, around 25% are singletons; the top ten hold around 0.75%. The same sample was also used in a study of T cells of mothers and their children.

The sequenced sample was blood. This receptor was taken from a girl under 10 years old in good health.

DNA for the CDR3: TGTGCCAGCAGCTTAGCGAGCACCGGGGAGCTGTTTTTT. It specifies CASSLASTGELFF. The rearrangement links TRBV7-3 to TRBJ2-2; D is unclear. This CDR3 is built from 13 residues. Germline V gene data show CDR1 as SGHTA and CDR2 as FQGTGA. Trimming shortened V by 2 bases and J by 4 bases, and 5 bases separated the two germline ends.